The T cell receptor (beta chain) described here comes from a study of response to subunit inactivated influenza vaccine. TCRdb independently ran MiXCR on the RT-PCR reads; one entry per CDR3 protein. The sample contains 450,000 to 600,000 distinct CDR3 sequences, 15% to 20% of which appear only once. Broader study findings: The authors suggested that few new T cells are recruited per seasonal influenza vaccination.

Details on this clonotype: Its target is unknown.

Germline V CDR1 and CDR2: KGHDR, SFDVKD. Deletions cut 6 bases from V and 6 bases from J, with 8 bases between. The CDR3 length is 12 residues. The rearrangement joins TRBV24-1 to TRBJ2-1, with unresolved D. The source was CD4+ T cells sorted from PBMCs, collected roughly 24 months after vaccination. This TCR came from a man between 50 and 75 years old who received an inactivated influenza vaccine. The CDR3 region is CATSRSPNEQFF. CDR3 sequence (DNA): TGTGCCACCAGTCGTAGCCCCAATGAGCAGTTCTTC.